This T cell receptor (beta chain) was captured by sequencing in a study of blood T cell repertoires in COVID-19 (dated by TCRdb to about 2020). A note on the overall study: Samples covering the acute and convalescent phases of COVID-19 were provided by collaborators in the United States, Italy and Spain. The material from the prospective study consisted of cDNA or gDNA derived from T cells, B-cell-depleted T cells, or PBMCs. Subjects who had been exposed to COVID-19, were actively infected with it, or had recovered from it provided the deeply sampled blood TCRbeta repertoires that made up the dataset. A freely available public database, intended as a resource for researchers studying the immune response to SARS-CoV-2, is where the repertoires were released. The samples were drawn from two sources: the first 160 participants of the ongoing ImmuneRACE study, and some 1,300 subjects contributed by 6 global collaborators. Nearly every sample came with metadata listing a de-identified subject ID, COVID-19 status, age in years and sex. Where available, HLA class I and class II types were taken from metadata supplied by the sample provider and were not determined by assay-based typing.

The paper as a whole reports these results and caveats: The amount of clinical and demographic metadata varied by source and participant and was provided uncurated.

TCRbeta CDR3 regions were amplified from genomic DNA by means of the immunoSEQ Assay, a bias-controlled multiplex PCR. The published analysis was carried out like this. The number of nucleated cells in each sample was estimated by amplification of reference gene primers within the assay. Sequence reads were collapsed and filtered to measure the absolute abundance of every unique TCRbeta CDR3 rearrangement. For each sample, productive Simpson clonality was calculated as the square root of Simpson's diversity index across productive rearrangements. TCRdb took this table from immuneACCESS and kept in-frame rearrangements with V and J called. Such tables lack part of the clones; where checked against another copy, unresolved V genes explain under half of the gap, and the rest is unexplained. V and J calls and clone size are copied from that table; D and trimming were computed from the DNA. In all, the sample holds about 210,000 clones, and roughly four fifths of those were seen once. About 9% of the sample comes from the top ten.

CDR1 and CDR2, looked up from the germline V gene, are SGDLS and YYNGEE. Clipping removes 3 bases from V and 7 bases from J, with 5 as the unmatched junction base count. The CDR3 has 14 amino acids, counting the end cysteine and phenylalanine. Only the CDR3 DNA is retained, 42 bases long and in frame from the first base. Turning to this clone: Its antigen remains unidentified. No clone much larger than this one lies a single base away; base qualities are absent.

In the prospective study, participants were roughly 18 to 100 years old, resided in 24 geographic areas of the United States, and were enrolled through a virtual design. Cohort assignment in the prospective study relied on participant-reported clinical history from a screening survey and a study questionnaire. For ImmuneRACE Cohort 3, a participant was defined as recovered based on two consecutive negative NP/OP PCR tests, clearance by a healthcare professional, or resolution of symptoms. In the prospective study, whole blood, serum and a nasopharyngeal or oropharyngeal swab were collected from each participant by mobile phlebotomists. Prospective study participants could optionally give additional blood draws and questionnaires over a roughly two-month period. Before DNA extraction, blood samples from the prospective study were shipped at room temperature or frozen.

This chain is built from TRBV9 and TRBJ1-1; TRBD1 fits 11 bases in the junction. Sequences were obtained from PBMCs or T cells enriched from blood (not recorded which). The receptor comes from a man in his forties who had recovered from COVID-19. The nucleotides are TGTGCCAGCAGCGCAGGGACAGGGGGTAGTGAAGCTTTCTTT. It codes for CASSAGTGGSEAFF.